This T cell receptor (beta chain) was recovered during a study of HIV-infected patients and healthy controls. TCRdb re-called the 5' RACE reads with MiXCR, one entry per CDR3 protein. Of 65,000 to 70,000 distinct CDR3 sequences in the sample, roughly a sixth were seen once. The CDR3 extends over 23 amino acids. CDR1 is KGHDR and CDR2 is SFDVKD in the germline V gene. Trimming removed 0 bases at V and 0 bases at J, with 29 bases between. The sequencing sample was made of CD4+ T cells from blood. This clonotype originated in a human donor in good health. The gene calls are TRBV24-1 and TRBJ1-5; D perhaps matches TRBD1 (5 bases). CDR3 protein: CATSDLIFGEPTSGTYSNQPQHF. CDR3 DNA sequence: TGTGCCACCAGTGATTTGATTTTTGGCGAACCTACTTCAGGGACCTATAGCAATCAGCCCCAGCATTTT.